In its sample, the clone carrying this TCR beta chain was seen once. This sample was taken from a study of blood T cell repertoires in COVID-19. About the research overall: COVID-19 samples from acute and convalescent phases originated in the United States, Italy and Spain. In each case, the material was cDNA or gDNA derived from T cells, B-cell-depleted T cells, or PBMCs.

After removal of 4 bases from V and 8 bases from J, the junction contained 14 bases not matched to a gene. The germline V gene has CDR1 SGHAT and CDR2 FQNNGV. The CDR3 consists of 16 residues. Per the original methods: Nucleated cell number was recorded as an estimate derived from reference gene primer amplification. Data came from immunoSEQ multiplex PCR; TCRdb stores just in-frame clones and leaves some out. V, J and clone size are taken as reported in that table, and D and trimming were inferred from the DNA itself. The sample includes some 300,000 clones, over 80% of them seen just once. Specimen: peripheral blood. The TCR originated in a woman in her 50s with active or convalescent COVID-19. The chain is built from TRBV11-2 and TRBJ1-2; 9 bases fit TRBD1. CDR3: CASSSLPGQGLRGYTF. The CDR3, as DNA: TGTGCCAGCAGCTCCTTGCCGGGACAGGGTCTGCGGGGCTACACCTTC.